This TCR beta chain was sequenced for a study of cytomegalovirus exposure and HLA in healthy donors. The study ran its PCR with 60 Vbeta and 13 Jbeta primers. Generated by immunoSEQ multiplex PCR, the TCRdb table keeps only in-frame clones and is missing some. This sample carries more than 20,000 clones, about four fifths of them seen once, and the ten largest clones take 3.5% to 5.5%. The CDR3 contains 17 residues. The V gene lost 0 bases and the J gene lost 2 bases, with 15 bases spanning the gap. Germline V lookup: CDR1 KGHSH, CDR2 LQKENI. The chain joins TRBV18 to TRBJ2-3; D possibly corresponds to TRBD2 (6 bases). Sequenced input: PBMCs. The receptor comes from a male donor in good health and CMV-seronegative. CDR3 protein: CASSPPGRESHTDTQYF. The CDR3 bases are TGTGCCAGCTCACCACCGGGGCGGGAATCCCACACAGATACGCAGTATTTT.